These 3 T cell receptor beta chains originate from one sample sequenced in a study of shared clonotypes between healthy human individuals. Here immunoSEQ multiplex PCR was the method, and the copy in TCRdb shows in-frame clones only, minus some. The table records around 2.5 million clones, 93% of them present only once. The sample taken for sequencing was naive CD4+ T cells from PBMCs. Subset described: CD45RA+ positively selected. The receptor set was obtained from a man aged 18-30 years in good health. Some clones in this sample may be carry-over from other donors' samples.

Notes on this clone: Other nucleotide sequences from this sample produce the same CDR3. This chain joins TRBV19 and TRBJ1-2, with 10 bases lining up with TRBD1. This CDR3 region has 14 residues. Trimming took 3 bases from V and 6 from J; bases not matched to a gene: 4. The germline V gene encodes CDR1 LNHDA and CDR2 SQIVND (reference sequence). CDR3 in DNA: TGTGCCAGTAGTATTTATGGGACAGGGGATGGCTACACCTTC. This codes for CASSIYGTGDGYTF.

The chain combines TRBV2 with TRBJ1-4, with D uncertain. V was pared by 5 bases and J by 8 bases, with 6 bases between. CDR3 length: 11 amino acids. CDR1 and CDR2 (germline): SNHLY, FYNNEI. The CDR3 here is CASSRVEKLFF. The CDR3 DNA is TGTGCCAGCAGTAGAGTGGAAAAACTGTTTTTT.

Here the CDR3 reads CASSPDPGRNTEAFF. The CDR3 DNA sequence: TGTGCCAGCAGCCCTGATCCGGGCAGGAACACTGAAGCTTTCTTT. This chain uses TRBV7-2 with TRBJ1-1; D ambiguous. V was pared by 5 bases and J by 1 base, with 14 bases between. This CDR3 spans 15 amino acids. Germline loops: CDR1 SGHTA, CDR2 FQGNSA.